This TCR beta chain was identified during a study of early T cells in non-severe SARS-CoV-2 infection. This clonotype was seen a few times. Using its own MiXCR run on the 5' RACE reads, TCRdb lists one record per CDR3 protein. The data show tens of thousands of distinct CDR3 sequences, 4.5% to 7.5% seen once. The trim removed 4 bases at V and 3 bases at J, leaving 7 bases unmatched. Germline V gene data show CDR1 as MNHEY and CDR2 as SVGAGI. This CDR3 has 17 residues. The chain is built from TRBV6-5 and TRBJ2-1; 12 nucleotides line up with TRBD2. The specimen sequenced was whole blood. The sequence came from an adult who was a healthcare worker with PCR-confirmed SARS-CoV-2 infection or an uninfected control (not recorded which). DNA of the CDR3: TGTGCCAGCAGTTCACCTAGGACTAGCGGGGACTACAATGAGCAGTTCTTC. Translated: CASSSPRTSGDYNEQFF.